One sample yielded the 8 T cell receptor beta chains listed below, sequenced in a study of T cells in Graves' hyperthyroidism and ophthalmopathy. Amplification of TCR beta CDR3 regions used RNA as the template. With the HTBI primer set, the TCR CDR3 went through a first round of RT-PCR. From the multiplex PCR reads, TCRdb called clonotypes with MiXCR, one entry per CDR3 protein. There are hundreds of thousands of distinct CDR3 sequences in the sample; about 15% occur only once, and less than 15% lies in the top ten. The source material was blood. These receptors all stem from a young man with Graves' ophthalmopathy.

A few counts support this clonotype. The rearrangement joins TRBV27 to TRBJ2-5; 10 bases line up with TRBD2. Per the germline V gene, CDR1 is MNHEY and CDR2 is SMNVEV (reference sequence). V lost 8 bases and J lost 5; bases outside the gene matches: 5. CDR3 length equals 13 residues. CDR3 DNA sequence: TGTGCCAGCCGGCTAGCGGGAGTGGAGACCCAGTACTTC. Translating gives CASRLAGVETQYF.

The chain combines TRBV11-2 with TRBJ2-3, with TRBD2 matching over 8 bases. The CDR3 loop spans 15 amino acids. Germline CDR1 and CDR2: SGHAT and FQNNGV. V lost 0 bases and J lost 7; bases outside the gene matches: 6. The CDR3, as DNA: TGTGCCAGCAGCTTAGATAGCGGGACCCCTTATACGCAGTATTTT. Amino acids: CASSLDSGTPYTQYF.

This clonotype was seen a handful of times. The chain has TRBV7-6 and TRBJ2-6; D unclear. The CDR3 extends over 15 amino acids. Germline V gene data show CDR1 as SGHVS and CDR2 as FNYEAQ. The V and J ends lost 1 base and 0 bases respectively, with 4 bases between them. The CDR3 protein is CASSLERSGANVLTF. For the CDR3, the DNA is TGTGCCAGCAGCTTAGAGCGCTCTGGGGCCAACGTCCTGACTTTC.

This clonotype showed up many times. V is TRBV7-8 and J is TRBJ1-5; no firm D call. This CDR3 comprises 15 residues. Germline lookup yields CDR1 SGHVS and CDR2 FQNEAQ. V gave up 1 base and J gave up 1 base, with 8 bases separating them. CDR3 region: CASSLDGQSNQPQHF. Here the CDR3 DNA reads TGTGCCAGCAGCTTAGACGGGCAAAGCAATCAGCCCCAGCATTTT.

This clonotype was picked up many times. The rearrangement joins TRBV3-1 to TRBJ2-5; D gene uncertain. CDR3 length equals 13 residues. Germline V gene sequence: CDR1 LGHDT, CDR2 YNNKEL (reference sequence). Trimming took 1 base from V and 2 from J, leaving 5 bases between them. The CDR3 sequence is CASSQGRQETQYF. CDR3 in DNA: TGTGCCAGCAGCCAAGGGCGGCAAGAGACCCAGTACTTC.

This clonotype showed up just a few times. The DNA of the CDR3 is TGCGCCAGCAGCCCTGGACTAGCGGGAGGGCCCAATGAGCAGTTCTTC. Translating gives CASSPGLAGGPNEQFF. The rearrangement links TRBV5-1 to TRBJ2-1; the match to TRBD2 covers 15 bases. J gave up 6 bases and V 4 bases, and 5 bases lay outside the gene matches. This CDR3 comprises 16 residues. Germline CDR1 is SGHRS and CDR2 is YFSETQ.

The V call is TRBV27, the J call TRBJ2-1, with 8 bases aligning to TRBD2. V dropped 5 bases and J dropped 9; count of bases not matched to a gene: 3. Germline CDR1 is MNHEY and CDR2 is SMNVEV (reference sequence). This CDR3 has 12 residues. The CDR3 loop reads CASSISGIEQFF. DNA of the CDR3: TGTGCCAGCAGTATTAGCGGGATTGAGCAGTTCTTC.

The chain uses TRBV6-5 and TRBJ2-5; the D call may be TRBD1 or TRBD2 (5 bases each). The CDR3 covers 13 residues. Germline V gene lookup returns CDR1 MNHEY and CDR2 SVGAGI. Between the trimmed V and J ends, which lost 1 base and 2 bases, there was a span of 5 bases. The chain's CDR3 is CASSYWGQETQYF. CDR3 nucleotide sequence: TGTGCCAGCAGTTACTGGGGGCAAGAGACCCAGTACTTC.